The 14 T cell receptor beta chains below all came from one sample that was sequenced in a study of T cells in Graves' hyperthyroidism and ophthalmopathy. The source material, RNA transcripts, was used to amplify TCR beta CDR3 regions. HTBI primers were used for first-round RT-PCR of the TCR CDR3. TCRdb processed the multiplex PCR reads anew with MiXCR; each CDR3 protein has one entry. The sample comprises some 300,000 distinct CDR3 sequences, roughly 20% of which are singletons, and 35% to 45% rests with the top ten. Material: blood. These receptors were obtained from a man over 45 with Graves' ophthalmopathy.

This clonotype was observed at least ten times. The CDR3 spells CASSPDSHTEAFF. The CDR3 DNA sequence: TGTGCCAGCTCACCAGACAGCCACACTGAAGCTTTCTTT. The rearrangement joins TRBV18 to TRBJ1-1; D perhaps matches TRBD1 (5 bases). The germline CDR1 and CDR2 sequences are KGHSH and LQKENI. Trimming took off 2 bases at V and 3 bases at J, with 7 bases between the two ends. CDR3 length: 13 amino acids.

The chain combines TRBV5-4 with TRBJ2-6; TRBD1 might be the D (6 bases). Germline CDR1 reads SGHNT; CDR2 reads YYREEE (reference sequence). The CDR3 loop spans 15 amino acids. Trimming shortened V by 5 bases and J by 2 bases, and 11 bases separated the two germline ends. The CDR3 reads CASSPQGTGANVLTF. In nucleotides, the CDR3 is TGTGCCAGCAGTCCACAGGGAACTGGGGCCAACGTCCTGACTTTC.

This clonotype was seen only a few times. This chain joins TRBV28 and TRBJ1-2; TRBD1 matches 8 bases. The CDR3 spans 16 residues. With 6 bases clipped from V and 4 bases from J, the junction kept 13 bases outside the gene matches. CDR1 and CDR2 (germline): MDHEN, SYDVKM. The CDR3 DNA sequence: TGTGCCAGCAGCTCCTTGCCCGGGACAGGATTCTATGGCTACACCTTC. This sequence encodes CASSSLPGTGFYGYTF.

This clonotype has at least ten counts. V is TRBV2 and J is TRBJ2-7; D not resolved. Deletions cut 4 bases from V and 2 bases from J, with 6 bases between. The CDR3 runs to 12 residues. CDR1 is SNHLY, CDR2 FYNNEI, per germline. This CDR3 reads CASSVAAYEQYF. The CDR3 DNA reads as TGTGCCAGCAGTGTGGCAGCCTACGAGCAGTACTTC.

CDR3 sequence reads: CATSRVGYRTEQFF. The CDR3 nucleotides are TGTGCCACCAGCAGAGTTGGCTATCGCACTGAGCAGTTCTTC. This chain connects TRBV15 to TRBJ2-1; D gene uncertain. The V end lost 1 base, the J end lost 9 bases, and 13 bases lay between the germline ends. CDR3 length equals 14 residues. Germline CDR1 reads LNHNV; CDR2 reads YYDKDF (reference sequence).

The table lists this clonotype with a few counts. The chain is built from TRBV2 and TRBJ2-1, with 8 positions matching TRBD1. Germline-derived CDR1 and CDR2 are SNHLY and FYNNEI. This CDR3 region has 16 residues. J gave up 6 bases and V 6 bases, and 13 bases lay outside the gene matches. CDR3 loop: CASRTITGGFVNEQFF. The CDR3 region has the DNA TGTGCCAGCAGGACCATCACAGGGGGATTTGTCAATGAGCAGTTCTTC. The full variable domain, completed using reference TRBV2 and TRBJ2-1, is EPEVTQTPSHQVTQMGQEVILRCVPISNHLYFYWYRQILGQKVEFLVSFYNNEISEKSEIFDDQFSVERPDGSNFTLKIRSTKLEDSAMYFCASRTITGGFVNEQFFGPGTRLTVL.

A single count supports this clonotype. The chain joins TRBV20-1 to TRBJ2-3; D remains ambiguous. The germline gives CDR1 DFQATT, CDR2 SNEGSKA (reference sequence). The CDR3 runs to 15 residues. V was clipped by 1 base and J by 0 bases, with 11 bases between them. CDR3 coding DNA: TGCAGTGCTAGAGTCCACGCACCTAGCACAGATACGCAGTATTTT. Translated, it gives CSARVHAPSTDTQYF.

There are a few counts of this clonotype. This may be a read error: a much more frequent sequence differs by one nucleotide. The rearrangement joins TRBV7-9 to TRBJ2-1, with 9 bases aligning to TRBD2. Germline CDR1 SEHNR, CDR2 FQNEAQ (reference sequence). The V and J ends lost 2 bases and 8 bases, in that order; junction bases with no gene match: 7. The CDR3 consists of 15 residues. CDR3 region: CASSLRGTSIDEQFF. The CDR3 DNA sequence: TGTGCCAGCAGCTTAAGAGGGACTAGCATCGATGAGCAGTTCTTC. The variable domain in full, with the rest retrieved from reference TRBV7-9 and TRBJ2-1, is DTGVSQNPRHKITKRGQNVTFRCDPISEHNRLYWYRQTLGQGPEFLTYFQNEAQLEKSRLLSDRFSAERPKGSFSTLEIQRTEQGDSAMYLCASSLRGTSIDEQFFGPGTRLTVL.

The table lists this clonotype with a few counts. The chain couples TRBV27 to TRBJ2-2; a weak D match, TRBD1 (6 bases). V lost 6 bases, J lost 4 bases, and 18 bases lay in between. Germline assignment: CDR1 MNHEY and CDR2 SMNVEV (reference sequence). The CDR3 loop spans 16 amino acids. The DNA for the CDR3 is TGTGCCAGCAGACCAGGGGCTCTGGGGAGCACCGGGGAGCTGTTTTTT. Its protein is CASRPGALGSTGELFF.

Notes on this clonotype: A read error is possible here, since a much larger clone lies one base away. CDR3 sequence reads: CASSLSGRGACEQYF. CDR3 DNA sequence: TGTGCCAGCAGCCTTAGCGGGAGGGGGGCTTGCGAGCAGTACTTC. V usage is TRBV28 and J usage is TRBJ2-7; 11 positions agree with TRBD2. V gave up 6 bases and J gave up 6 bases; unmatched junction bases: 10. The CDR3 length is 15 residues. CDR1 is MDHEN, CDR2 SYDVKM, per germline.

The V gene is TRBV7-9, the J gene TRBJ2-2; a possible D gene is TRBD2 (5 bases). Germline V gene lookup returns CDR1 SEHNR and CDR2 FQNEAQ (reference sequence). This CDR3 region has 14 residues. V was clipped by 5 bases and J by 9 bases, with 16 bases between them. DNA for the CDR3: TGTGCCAGCAGCCCCCCAGGAGCGGAAAGGGAGCTGTTTTTT. Translated: CASSPPGAERELFF.

This clonotype was seen many times. This rearrangement joins TRBV9 to TRBJ2-7, with unresolved D. Between the trimmed V and J ends, which lost 2 bases and 2 bases, there was a span of 14 bases. Germline CDR1 SGDLS, CDR2 YYNGEE. This CDR3 comprises 15 residues. The CDR3 nucleotides read TGTGCCAGCAGCGTCCACGCCGACTGGACCTACGAGCAGTACTTC. This codes for CASSVHADWTYEQYF.

This sequence joins TRBV2 and TRBJ1-3, with 8 bases that match TRBD1. The V gene's germline CDR1 is SNHLY and CDR2 FYNNEI. This CDR3 has 16 residues. The V and J ends lost 3 bases and 0 bases, in that order; junction bases with no gene match: 4. CDR3 nucleotide sequence: TGTGCCAGCAGTGAGCAGGGGGCTTTCTCTGGAAACACCATATATTTT. It translates to CASSEQGAFSGNTIYF.

This clonotype was recorded at least ten times. This chain links TRBV18 with TRBJ1-1, with D unresolved. The CDR3 loop spans 12 amino acids. The V end lost 2 bases, the J end lost 3 bases, and 4 bases lay between the germline ends. Germline V CDR1 and CDR2: KGHSH, LQKENI. The CDR3 sequence is CASSPGYTEAFF. DNA for the CDR3: TGTGCCAGCTCACCAGGGTACACTGAAGCTTTCTTT. The whole variable domain, remainder taken from reference TRBV18 and TRBJ1-1, is NAGVMQNPRHLVRRRGQEARLRCSPMKGHSHVYWYRQLPEEGLKFMVYLQKENIIDESGMPKERFSAEFPKEGPSILRIQQVVRGDSAAYFCASSPGYTEAFFGQGTRLTVV.